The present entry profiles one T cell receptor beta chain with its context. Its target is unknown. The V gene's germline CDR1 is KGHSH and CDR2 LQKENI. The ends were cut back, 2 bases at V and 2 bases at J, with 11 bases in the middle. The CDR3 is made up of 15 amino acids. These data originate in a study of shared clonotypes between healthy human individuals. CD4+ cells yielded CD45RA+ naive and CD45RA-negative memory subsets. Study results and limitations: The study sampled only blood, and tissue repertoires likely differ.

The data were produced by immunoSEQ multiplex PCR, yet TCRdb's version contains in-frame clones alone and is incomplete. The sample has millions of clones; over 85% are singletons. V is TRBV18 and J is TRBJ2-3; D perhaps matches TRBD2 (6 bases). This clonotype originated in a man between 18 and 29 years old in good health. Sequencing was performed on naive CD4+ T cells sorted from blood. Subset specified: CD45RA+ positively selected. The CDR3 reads CASSPGWRDTDTQYF. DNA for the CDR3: TGTGCCAGCTCACCAGGGTGGAGGGACACAGATACGCAGTATTTT.